This TCR beta chain is from a study of OX40 agonist ivuxolimab in advanced cancers. Study-level background: In three patients, partial responses were observed, one with hepatocellular carcinoma and two with cutaneous melanoma.

The table came from immunoSEQ multiplex PCR; TCRdb's copy has only in-frame clones and leaves some out. The sample holds 60,000 to 90,000 clones, around 86% seen once. Study-level findings and limits: The CD4+ and CD8+ T cells in the blood had expanded clonally by week 6 at 0.1 to 3.0 mg/kg.

As concerns this clone: Its antigen remains unknown.

CDR3 length: 15 amino acids. From germline, CDR1 is SGHRS and CDR2 YFSETQ. J lost 6 bases, V lost 6 bases, and 12 bases had no gene match. The V gene is TRBV5-1, the J gene TRBJ1-1; 9 positions agree with TRBD1. The material was CD4+ or CD8+ T cells sorted from blood, obtained in a trial of the OX40 agonist ivuxolimab. The sequence came from an adult with an advanced solid tumor such as melanoma, head and neck, liver or kidney cancer. CDR3 protein: CASTRDRVGSAEAFF. The CDR3 DNA reads TGCGCCAGCACCAGGGACAGGGTGGGTTCCGCTGAAGCTTTCTTT.